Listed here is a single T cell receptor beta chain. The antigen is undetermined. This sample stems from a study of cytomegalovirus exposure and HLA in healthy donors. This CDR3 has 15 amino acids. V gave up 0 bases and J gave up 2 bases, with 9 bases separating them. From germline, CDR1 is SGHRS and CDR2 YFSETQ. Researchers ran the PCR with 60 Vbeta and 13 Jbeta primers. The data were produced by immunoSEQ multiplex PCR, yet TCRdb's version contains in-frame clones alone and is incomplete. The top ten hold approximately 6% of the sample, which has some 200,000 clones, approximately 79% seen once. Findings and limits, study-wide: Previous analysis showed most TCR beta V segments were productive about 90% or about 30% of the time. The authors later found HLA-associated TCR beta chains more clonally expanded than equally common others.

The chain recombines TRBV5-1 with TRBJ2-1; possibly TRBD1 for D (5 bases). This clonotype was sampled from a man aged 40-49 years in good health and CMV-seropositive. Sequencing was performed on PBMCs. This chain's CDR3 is CASSLARAPYNEQFF. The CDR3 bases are TGCGCCAGCAGCTTGGCCAGGGCCCCCTACAATGAGCAGTTCTTC.